One and the same sample provided the 28 T cell receptor beta chains below, sequenced in a study of T-cell memory formation after mild COVID-19. TCRdb recomputed calls from the 5' RACE reads with MiXCR, one row per CDR3 protein. The table has approximately 290,000 distinct CDR3 sequences, approximately 19% seen once; the top ten hold 21%. Source material: PBMCs or a T cell subset sorted from them (not recorded which). The receptors come from a man younger than 30 who had mild COVID-19 (a few samples of this study predate the infection). Cell type and time point are not known.

J is TRBJ1-2 and V is TRBV7-3; the D gene is possibly TRBD1 (6 bases). Deletions cut 8 bases from V and 7 bases from J, with 17 bases between. In germline, CDR1 is SGHTA, CDR2 FQGTGA. This CDR3 has 13 residues. CDR3 coding DNA: TGTGCCAGCGCGGACAGTCCTTGGGCTGGCTACACCTTC. This gives the protein CASADSPWAGYTF.

V and J are TRBV5-1 and TRBJ2-5; the D is unclear. CDR1 and CDR2 (germline): SGHRS, YFSETQ. The CDR3 contains 15 residues. Trimming removed 1 base at V and 1 base at J, with 11 bases between. The CDR3 coding sequence is TGCGCCAGCAGCTTGCCCCTTACCTCCCAAGAGACCCAGTACTTC. This codes for CASSLPLTSQETQYF.

This clonotype was found a few times. This rearrangement joins TRBV18 to TRBJ1-2, with 10 nucleotides matching TRBD1. The CDR3 extends over 15 amino acids. From germline, CDR1 is KGHSH and CDR2 LQKENI. The V segment lost 1 base and the J segment 8 bases; nucleotides outside the gene matches: 7. CDR3 region: CASSPLSGTGDGYTF. CDR3 DNA sequence: TGTGCCAGCTCACCACTAAGTGGGACAGGGGACGGCTACACCTTC. The whole variable domain, remainder taken from reference TRBV18 and TRBJ1-2, is NAGVMQNPRHLVRRRGQEARLRCSPMKGHSHVYWYRQLPEEGLKFMVYLQKENIIDESGMPKERFSAEFPKEGPSILRIQQVVRGDSAAYFCASSPLSGTGDGYTFGSGTRLTVV.

This clonotype was seen once. The chain combines TRBV7-6 with TRBJ1-1; TRBD1 is a possible D gene (5 bases). Trimming stripped 2 bases from V and 0 bases from J, with 10 bases between. Per germline, CDR1 SGHVS and CDR2 FNYEAQ. The CDR3 is 15 amino acids. The CDR3 DNA follows: TGTGCCAGCAGCTTAACACAGGTAGTGAACACTGAAGCTTTCTTT. Translating it yields CASSLTQVVNTEAFF.

This clonotype was recorded a few times. V usage is TRBV23-1 and J usage is TRBJ1-5, with a tentative D call TRBD1 (6 bases). TRBV23-1 is marked as an open reading frame, function uncertain. The CDR3 consists of 15 residues. Trimming shortened V by 3 bases and J by 1 base, and 10 bases separated the two germline ends. In nucleotides, the CDR3 is TGCGCCAGCAGTCACGGGGGGCCCAGCAATCAGCCCCAGCATTTT. It is translated as CASSHGGPSNQPQHF.

V and J are TRBV4-2 and TRBJ2-1; weak D call: TRBD2 (5 bases). Trimming took off 1 base at V and 3 bases at J, with 16 bases between the two ends. This CDR3 is 17 amino acids long. Per germline, CDR1 LGHNA and CDR2 YNFKEQ. This CDR3 reads CASSQAELDLLYNEQFF. The CDR3 DNA is TGTGCCAGCAGCCAAGCTGAACTGGACTTACTCTACAATGAGCAGTTCTTC.

This clonotype was detected only a few times. The J gene is TRBJ2-5, the V gene TRBV5-1, with TRBD2 identical over 10 bases. The CDR3 contains 15 residues. With 3 bases clipped from V and 2 bases from J, the junction kept 4 bases outside the gene matches. Germline lookup yields CDR1 SGHRS and CDR2 YFSETQ. The DNA for the CDR3 is TGCGCCAGCAGCTCGGGACTAGCGAATCAAGAGACCCAGTACTTC. Protein: CASSSGLANQETQYF.

This clonotype was seen at least ten times. This chain joins TRBV5-1 and TRBJ2-2; D is uncertain. Germline V gene data show CDR1 as SGHRS and CDR2 as YFSETQ. The CDR3 runs to 14 residues. V lost 0 bases, J lost 4 bases, and 7 bases lay in between. CDR3 amino acids: CASSLDRPTGELFF. CDR3 coding DNA: TGCGCCAGCAGCTTGGACAGACCCACCGGGGAGCTGTTTTTT.

The chain uses TRBV5-1 and TRBJ1-6; D is possibly TRBD1 (5 bases). Trimming cost V 1 base and J 8 bases, with 7 bases left between them. The CDR3 covers 13 residues. Germline-derived CDR1 and CDR2 are SGHRS and YFSETQ. This CDR3 reads CASSLSGDSPLHF. Written as DNA, the CDR3 is TGCGCCAGCAGCTTGTCGGGGGATTCACCCCTCCACTTT.

This chain connects TRBV7-2 to TRBJ2-3, with D possibly TRBD1 on 6 matching bases. The length of the CDR3 is 14 residues. V lost 4 bases and J lost 4, with 12 bases in between. Germline CDR1 SGHTA, CDR2 FQGNSA. The CDR3 DNA reads as TGTGCCAGCAGCTCTTACAGGGAAGCAGATACGCAGTATTTT. This translates into CASSSYREADTQYF.

The chain uses TRBV7-9 and TRBJ2-7; no reliable D call. CDR1 SEHNR and CDR2 FQNEAQ come from the germline V gene (reference sequence). Trimming removed 3 bases at V and 2 bases at J, with 11 bases between. The CDR3 sequence is 14 residues long. CDR3 DNA: TGTGCCAGCAGCTTTGGCGGAGAAACCTACGAGCAGTACGTC. As protein: CASSFGGETYEQYV.

This clonotype turned up a few times. The chain recombines TRBV7-2 with TRBJ1-1, with D uncertain. This CDR3 has 13 amino acids. Trimming removed 2 bases at V and 8 bases at J, with 12 bases between. Germline values: CDR1 SGHTA, CDR2 FQGNSA. The CDR3 bases are TGTGCCAGCAGCTTAAACATAGGAGTCGAAGCTTTCTTT. Protein: CASSLNIGVEAFF. The full variable domain, its missing parts supplied by reference TRBV7-2 and TRBJ1-1, is GAGVSQSPSNKVTEKGKDVELRCDPISGHTALYWYRQSLGQGLEFLIYFQGNSAPDKSGLPSDRFSAERTGGSVSTLTIQRTQQEDSAVYLCASSLNIGVEAFFGQGTRLTVV.

This clonotype appeared many times. The V and J genes are TRBV20-1 and TRBJ2-3; 10 nucleotides agree with TRBD2. Losses at the gene ends were 3 bases for V and 7 bases for J; bases not matched to a gene: 1. CDR3 size: 12 residues. The germline gives CDR1 DFQATT, CDR2 SNEGSKA (reference sequence). CDR3 region: CSASSGGHTQYF. In DNA, the CDR3 is TGCAGTGCTAGTAGCGGGGGGCATACGCAGTATTTT.

The chain employs TRBV4-1 and TRBJ1-4; no reliable D call. The CDR3 consists of 11 residues. The V end lost 5 bases, the J end lost 9 bases, and 7 bases lay between the germline ends. Germline CDR1 reads MGHRA; CDR2 reads YSYEKL. CDR3 bases: TGCGCCAGCAGCACAGCGCAAAAACTGTTTTTT. Protein: CASSTAQKLFF.

The chain combines TRBV28 with TRBJ1-2, with 9 bases matching TRBD1. The length of the CDR3 is 14 residues. The trim removed 4 bases at V and 7 bases at J, leaving 7 bases unmatched. Germline loops: CDR1 MDHEN, CDR2 SYDVKM. The CDR3 loop reads CASSSGQGHIGYTF. The CDR3 DNA follows: TGTGCCAGCAGTTCCGGACAGGGGCATATTGGCTACACCTTC.

The chain recombines TRBV5-1 with TRBJ1-2; D is unresolved. Germline assignment: CDR1 SGHRS and CDR2 YFSETQ. The CDR3 runs 13 residues. V lost 0 bases, J lost 2 bases, and 5 bases lay in between. Here the CDR3 DNA reads TGCGCCAGCAGCTTGGAACCCAACTATGGCTACACCTTC. It codes for CASSLEPNYGYTF. Looking up the rest from reference TRBV5-1 and TRBJ1-2 gives the full variable domain: KAGVTQTPRYLIKTRGQQVTLSCSPISGHRSVSWYQQTPGQGLQFLFEYFSETQRNKGNFPGRFSGRQFSNSRSEMNVSTLELGDSALYLCASSLEPNYGYTFGSGTRLTVV.

The chain couples TRBV30 to TRBJ2-7; either TRBD1 or TRBD2 may fit D (6 bases each). V was trimmed by 2 bases and J by 3 bases, leaving 17 bases between them. Germline V gives CDR1 GTSNPN, CDR2 SVGIG (reference sequence). CDR3 length: 15 amino acids. The CDR3 DNA is TGTGCCTGGAGTCCCGGGGGCAGGGGTTACTACGAGCAGTACTTC. This sequence encodes CAWSPGGRGYYEQYF.

The chain recombines TRBV5-1 with TRBJ2-1; no definite D call. The CDR3 covers 14 residues. Germline CDR1 and CDR2: SGHRS and YFSETQ. Between the trimmed V and J ends, which lost 0 bases and 3 bases, there was a span of 7 bases. The CDR3 nucleotides read TGCGCCAGCAGCTTGGAAGCTTTCTACAATGAGCAGTTCTTC. Translating gives CASSLEAFYNEQFF.

The V and J genes are TRBV12-3 or TRBV12-4 and TRBJ2-3; the match to TRBD2 covers 10 bases. With 5 bases clipped from V and 1 base from J, the junction kept 6 bases outside the gene matches. This CDR3 spans 16 amino acids. CDR3 in DNA: TGTGCCAGCAGTCCAAGGACTAGCGGAGGCACAGATACGCAGTATTTT. Protein sequence: CASSPRTSGGTDTQYF.

CDR3 coding DNA: TGCGCCAGCAGACTACCGGGGGCCGGGGAGCTGTTTTTT. This encodes CASRLPGAGELFF. The gene calls are TRBV5-1 and TRBJ2-2; maybe TRBD2 (6 bases). The germline V gene encodes CDR1 SGHRS and CDR2 YFSETQ. The CDR3 totals 13 residues. The V gene lost 5 bases and the J gene lost 6 bases, with 11 bases spanning the gap. The complete variable domain, with remaining parts taken from reference TRBV5-1 and TRBJ2-2, reads KAGVTQTPRYLIKTRGQQVTLSCSPISGHRSVSWYQQTPGQGLQFLFEYFSETQRNKGNFPGRFSGRQFSNSRSEMNVSTLELGDSALYLCASRLPGAGELFFGEGSRLTVL.

This chain uses TRBV5-1 with TRBJ2-3, with TRBD2 matching over 16 bases. This CDR3 region has 18 residues. The junction had 9 bases not matched to a gene; V was cut back by 4 bases and J by 4 bases. Looked up from germline, CDR1 is SGHRS and CDR2 is YFSETQ. The CDR3 coding sequence is TGCGCCAGCAGCCTAGGGACTAGCGGGGGGGCCGGGTCAGATACGCAGTATTTT. Its translation is CASSLGTSGGAGSDTQYF.

This clonotype appeared a few times. The chain is built from TRBV6-2 or TRBV6-3 and TRBJ1-5; perhaps TRBD1 as D (6 bases). The CDR3 runs to 12 residues. V was shortened by 9 bases and J by 3 bases, with 9 bases between the two germline ends. Germline lookup yields CDR1 MNHEY and CDR2 SVGEGT. The CDR3 sequence is CASGTFNQPQHF. The CDR3 DNA sequence: TGTGCCAGTGGGACATTCAATCAGCCCCAGCATTTT.

This clonotype was seen more than once but under ten times. The chain is built from TRBV7-2 and TRBJ2-6; TRBD1 matches 7 bases. Germline trimming cut 1 base from V and 8 bases from J; bases unmatched to any gene: 8. The CDR3 spans 16 residues. CDR1 and CDR2 from the germline V gene are SGHTA and FQGNSA. The CDR3 DNA reads as TGTGCCAGCAGCTTAGTGGGACAGTACAGTTCCAACGTCCTGACTTTC. Its translation is CASSLVGQYSSNVLTF.

The table lists this clonotype with many counts. This chain connects TRBV5-1 to TRBJ2-3; D is possibly TRBD2 (6 bases). The germline gives CDR1 SGHRS, CDR2 YFSETQ. The CDR3 totals 14 residues. Trimming shortened V by 0 bases and J by 3 bases, and 8 bases separated the two germline ends. The DNA for the CDR3 is TGCGCCAGCAGCTTGGGGCTAGCGACAGATACGCAGTATTTT. This encodes CASSLGLATDTQYF.

The chain carries TRBV12-5 and TRBJ2-6; D not resolved. The ends were cut back, 3 bases at V and 3 bases at J, with 9 bases in the middle. Looked up from germline, CDR1 is LGHNT and CDR2 is FRNRAP. This CDR3 contains 15 residues. CDR3 loop: CASGFGVSGANVLTF. The DNA for the CDR3 is TGTGCTAGTGGTTTTGGGGTTAGTGGGGCCAACGTCCTGACTTTC.

This clonotype has only a few counts. This chain uses TRBV5-1 with TRBJ2-7; 9 positions match TRBD1. Germline V gene data show CDR1 as SGHRS and CDR2 as YFSETQ. After removal of 6 bases from V and 2 bases from J, the junction contained 15 bases not matched to a gene. The CDR3 length is 17 residues. The CDR3 spells CASKSGDRANSPYEQYF. Written as DNA, the CDR3 is TGCGCCAGCAAGTCCGGGGACAGGGCTAATTCCCCCTACGAGCAGTACTTC. The entire variable domain, with the rest obtained from reference TRBV5-1 and TRBJ2-7, is as follows: KAGVTQTPRYLIKTRGQQVTLSCSPISGHRSVSWYQQTPGQGLQFLFEYFSETQRNKGNFPGRFSGRQFSNSRSEMNVSTLELGDSALYLCASKSGDRANSPYEQYFGPGTRLTVT.

The J gene is TRBJ1-1, the V gene TRBV10-3; D possibly corresponds to TRBD1 (5 bases). Germline-derived CDR1 and CDR2 are ENHRY and SYGVKD. Trimming removed 8 bases at V and 1 base at J, with 5 bases between. This CDR3 has 11 residues. The CDR3 here is CAIQGNTEAFF. The CDR3 coding sequence is TGTGCCATCCAGGGGAACACTGAAGCTTTCTTT.

In this sample, this clonotype turned up a few times. The rearrangement links TRBV7-2 to TRBJ1-1; D possibly corresponds to TRBD1 (6 bases). CDR1 and CDR2 from the germline V gene are SGHTA and FQGNSA. V dropped 1 base and J dropped 4 bases, with 13 bases sitting between them. The CDR3 covers 15 residues. CDR3 sequence reads: CASSLVVGAGTEAFF. CDR3 nucleotides: TGTGCCAGCAGCTTAGTCGTGGGGGCGGGCACTGAAGCTTTCTTT.